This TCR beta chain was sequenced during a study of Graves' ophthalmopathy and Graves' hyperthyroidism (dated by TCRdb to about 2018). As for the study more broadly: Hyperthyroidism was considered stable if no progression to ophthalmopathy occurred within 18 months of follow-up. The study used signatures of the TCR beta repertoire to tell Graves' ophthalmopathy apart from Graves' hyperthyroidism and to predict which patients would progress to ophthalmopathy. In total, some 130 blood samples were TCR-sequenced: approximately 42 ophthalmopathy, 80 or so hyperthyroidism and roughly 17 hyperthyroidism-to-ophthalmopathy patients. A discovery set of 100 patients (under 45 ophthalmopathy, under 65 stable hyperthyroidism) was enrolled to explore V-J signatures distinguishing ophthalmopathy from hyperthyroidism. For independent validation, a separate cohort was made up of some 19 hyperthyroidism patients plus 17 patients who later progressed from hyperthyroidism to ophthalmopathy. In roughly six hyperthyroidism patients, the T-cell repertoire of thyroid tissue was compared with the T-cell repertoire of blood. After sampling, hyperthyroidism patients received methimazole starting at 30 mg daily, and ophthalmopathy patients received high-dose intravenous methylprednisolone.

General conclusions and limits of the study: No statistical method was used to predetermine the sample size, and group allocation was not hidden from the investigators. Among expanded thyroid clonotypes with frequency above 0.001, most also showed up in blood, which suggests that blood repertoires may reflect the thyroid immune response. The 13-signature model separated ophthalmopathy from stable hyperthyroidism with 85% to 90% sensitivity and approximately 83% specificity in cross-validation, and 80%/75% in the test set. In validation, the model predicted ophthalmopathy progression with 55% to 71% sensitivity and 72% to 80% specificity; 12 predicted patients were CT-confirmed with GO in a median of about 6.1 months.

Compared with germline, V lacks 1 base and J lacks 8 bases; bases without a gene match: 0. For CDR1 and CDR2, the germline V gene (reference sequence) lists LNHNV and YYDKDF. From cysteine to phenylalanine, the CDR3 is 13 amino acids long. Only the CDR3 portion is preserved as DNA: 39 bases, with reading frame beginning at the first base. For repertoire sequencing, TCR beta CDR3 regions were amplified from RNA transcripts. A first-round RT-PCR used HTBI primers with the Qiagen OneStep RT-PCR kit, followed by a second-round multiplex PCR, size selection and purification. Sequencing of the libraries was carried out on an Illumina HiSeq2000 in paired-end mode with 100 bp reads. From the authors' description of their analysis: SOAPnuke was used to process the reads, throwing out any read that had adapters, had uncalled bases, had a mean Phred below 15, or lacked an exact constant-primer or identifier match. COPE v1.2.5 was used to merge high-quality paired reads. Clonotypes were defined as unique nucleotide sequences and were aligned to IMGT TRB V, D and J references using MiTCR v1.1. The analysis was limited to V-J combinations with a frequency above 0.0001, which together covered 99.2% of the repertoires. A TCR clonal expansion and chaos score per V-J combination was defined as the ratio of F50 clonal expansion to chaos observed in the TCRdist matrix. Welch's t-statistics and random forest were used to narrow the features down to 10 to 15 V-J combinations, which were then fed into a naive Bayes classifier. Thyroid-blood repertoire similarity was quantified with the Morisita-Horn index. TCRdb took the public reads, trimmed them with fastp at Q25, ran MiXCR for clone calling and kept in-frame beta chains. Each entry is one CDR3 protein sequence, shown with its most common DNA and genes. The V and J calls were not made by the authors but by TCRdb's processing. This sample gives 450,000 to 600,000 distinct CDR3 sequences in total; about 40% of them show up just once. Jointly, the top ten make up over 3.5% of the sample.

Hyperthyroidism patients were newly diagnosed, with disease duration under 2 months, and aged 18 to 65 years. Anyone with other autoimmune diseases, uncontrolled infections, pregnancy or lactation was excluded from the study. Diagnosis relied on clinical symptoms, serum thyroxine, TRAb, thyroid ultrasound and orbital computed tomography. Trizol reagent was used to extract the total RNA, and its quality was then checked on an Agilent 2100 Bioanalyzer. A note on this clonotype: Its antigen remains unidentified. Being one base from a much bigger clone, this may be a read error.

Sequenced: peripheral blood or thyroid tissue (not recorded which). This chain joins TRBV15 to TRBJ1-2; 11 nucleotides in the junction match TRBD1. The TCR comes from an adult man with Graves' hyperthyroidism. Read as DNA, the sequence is TGTGCCACCAGCAGAGGGGACAGGGGGGGCTACACCTTC. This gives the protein CATSRGDRGGYTF.